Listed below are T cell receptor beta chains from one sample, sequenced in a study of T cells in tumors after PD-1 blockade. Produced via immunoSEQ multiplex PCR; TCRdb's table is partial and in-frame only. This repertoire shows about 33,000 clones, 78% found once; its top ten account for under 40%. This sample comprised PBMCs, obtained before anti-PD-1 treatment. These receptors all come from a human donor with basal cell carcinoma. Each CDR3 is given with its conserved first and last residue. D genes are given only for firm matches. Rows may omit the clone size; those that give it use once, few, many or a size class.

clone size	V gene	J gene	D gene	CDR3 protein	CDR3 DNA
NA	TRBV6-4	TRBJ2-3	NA	CASSPIGGFSTDTQYF	TGTGCCAGCAGCCCCATCGGCGGTTTTAGCACAGATACGCAGTATTTT
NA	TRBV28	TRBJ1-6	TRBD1	CASSPGGSEGSPLHF	TGTGCCAGCAGCCCAGGGGGCAGCGAGGGTTCACCCCTCCACTTT
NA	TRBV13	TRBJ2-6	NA	CASSAGTGFSGANVLTF	TGTGCCAGCAGCGCTGGGACGGGCTTCTCTGGGGCCAACGTCCTGACTTTC
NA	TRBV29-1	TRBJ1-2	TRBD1	CSVEVDRSKGYTF	TGCAGCGTCGAAGTGGACAGGTCAAAGGGCTACACCTTC
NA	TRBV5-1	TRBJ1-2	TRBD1	CASSLGQGGGYTF	TGCGCCAGCAGCTTGGGACAGGGTGGCGGCTACACCTTC
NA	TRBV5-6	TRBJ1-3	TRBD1	CASSRDRGNTIYF	TGTGCCAGCAGCCGGGACAGAGGAAACACCATATATTTT
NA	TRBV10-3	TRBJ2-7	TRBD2	CAISGYGTSGRVYF	TGTGCCATCAGTGGGTACGGGACTAGCGGGCGAGTTTACTTC
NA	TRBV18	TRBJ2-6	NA	CASSPRALAGANVLTF	TGTGCCAGCTCACCACGTGCCTTGGCTGGGGCCAACGTCCTGACTTTC
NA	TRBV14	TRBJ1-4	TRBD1	CASSQQLAGGEKLFF	TGTGCCAGCAGCCAACAACTCGCAGGGGGGGAAAAACTGTTTTTT
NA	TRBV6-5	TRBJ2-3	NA	CASSRMGRDTQYF	TGTGCCAGCAGTCGGATGGGTCGGGATACGCAGTATTTT
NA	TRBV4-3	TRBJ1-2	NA	CASSQVSRDGYGYTF	TGCGCCAGCAGCCAAGTTTCCAGGGACGGCTATGGCTACACCTTC
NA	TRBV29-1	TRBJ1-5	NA	CSVGRGVDQPQHF	TGCAGCGTTGGGCGAGGGGTGGATCAGCCCCAGCATTTT
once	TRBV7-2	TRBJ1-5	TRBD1	CASTWGTGPQPQHF	TGTGCCAGCACCTGGGGGACAGGGCCTCAGCCCCAGCATTTT
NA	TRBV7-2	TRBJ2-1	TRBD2	CASSSPVSGGAINEQFF	TGTGCCAGCAGCTCTCCCGTAAGCGGGGGGGCTATCAATGAGCAGTTCTTC
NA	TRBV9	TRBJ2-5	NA	CASSQDQETQYF	TGTGCCAGCAGCCAAGACCAAGAGACCCAGTACTTC